The 18 T cell receptor beta chains below come from one sample, sequenced in a study of T cells in Graves' hyperthyroidism and ophthalmopathy. The TCR beta CDR3 regions underwent amplification using RNA transcripts as the source. HTBI primers were the set used in a first-round RT-PCR of the TCR CDR3. MiXCR was run by TCRdb on the multiplex PCR reads, yielding one entry per CDR3 protein. Among 300,000 to 450,000 distinct CDR3 sequences listed, approximately 25% were seen once. The sequencing sample was made of blood. The receptor source for this set is a man aged 50 or older with Graves' hyperthyroidism.

This clonotype has a handful of counts. The gene calls are TRBV27 and TRBJ2-2; 10 bases align to TRBD1. The CDR3 covers 15 residues. Germline V gene sequence: CDR1 MNHEY, CDR2 SMNVEV (reference sequence). V shed 6 bases, J shed 4 bases, and the junction held 5 bases outside the gene matches. The CDR3 DNA reads TGTGCCAGCAGCTCTGACAGGGGGCCCACCGGGGAGCTGTTTTTT. This translates into CASSSDRGPTGELFF.

This clonotype appeared a few times. This sequence joins TRBV29-1 and TRBJ1-2, with 9 bases lining up with TRBD1. CDR3 length: 11 residues. Germline-derived CDR1 and CDR2 are SQVTM and ANQGSEA. V gave up 7 bases and J gave up 8 bases; unmatched junction bases: 5. CDR3 DNA: TGCAGCGCCGGACAGGGGAACGGCTACACCTTC. As protein: CSAGQGNGYTF. Combining the CDR3 with reference TRBV29-1 and TRBJ1-2 gives the whole variable domain SAVISQKPSRDICQRGTSLTIQCQVDSQVTMMFWYRQQPGQSLTLIATANQGSEATYESGFVIDKFPISRPNLTFSTLTVSNMSPEDSSIYLCSAGQGNGYTFGSGTRLTVV.

This clonotype was recorded many times. The chain has TRBV2 and TRBJ2-5; D is unresolved. This CDR3 is built from 12 residues. The V end lost 3 bases, the J end lost 4 bases, and 6 bases lay between the germline ends. Germline V lookup: CDR1 SNHLY, CDR2 FYNNEI. The CDR3 DNA sequence: TGTGCCAGCAGTGAGGAGAGAGAGACCCAGTACTTC. It specifies CASSEERETQYF.

This clonotype has just a few counts. The gene calls are TRBV6-1 and TRBJ1-1, with D perhaps matching TRBD1 (5 bases). The germline V and J ends were trimmed by 6 bases and 7 bases, with 15 bases remaining between them. CDR3 size: 13 residues. CDR1 and CDR2 from the germline V gene are MNHNS and SASEGT. CDR3: CASRHGTSVEAFF. DNA of the CDR3: TGTGCCAGCAGGCACGGGACTTCCGTTGAAGCTTTCTTT.

This clonotype came up a few times. This chain connects TRBV7-2 to TRBJ2-3, with 10 bases fitting TRBD2. Germline V lookup: CDR1 SGHTA, CDR2 FQGNSA. There are 14 residues in the CDR3. V lost 2 bases and J lost 6; bases outside the gene matches: 2. The CDR3 region is CASSLSGRVDTQYF. DNA for the CDR3: TGTGCCAGCAGCTTAAGCGGGAGGGTGGATACGCAGTATTTT.

The chain's CDR3 is CSARGGTIHEQYF. In DNA form, the CDR3 reads TGCAGTGCTAGAGGGGGGACTATCCACGAGCAGTACTTC. V gene TRBV20-1 combines with J gene TRBJ2-7; 7 nucleotides match TRBD2. The CDR3 sequence is 13 residues long. The V and J ends lost 1 base and 5 bases, in that order; junction bases with no gene match: 5. Germline-derived CDR1 and CDR2 are DFQATT and SNEGSKA (reference sequence).

In this sample, this clonotype turned up a few times. The rearrangement joins TRBV6-1 to TRBJ2-3, with 14 bases fitting TRBD2. The CDR3 totals 16 residues. The germline CDR1 and CDR2 sequences are MNHNS and SASEGT. Germline trimming cut 6 bases from V and 6 bases from J; bases unmatched to any gene: 8. The chain's CDR3 is CASSAGLAGGGDTQYF. CDR3 bases: TGTGCCAGCAGCGCCGGACTAGCGGGAGGCGGTGATACGCAGTATTTT.

The sample holds a few counts of this clonotype. The rearrangement links TRBV19 to TRBJ1-2; possible D gene TRBD1, 6 bases. Deletions cut 5 bases from V and 6 bases from J, with 13 bases between. Germline V gene lookup returns CDR1 LNHDA and CDR2 SQIVND (reference sequence). This CDR3 region has 13 residues. CDR3 loop: CASSLAGEDGYTF. In nucleotides, the CDR3 is TGTGCCAGTAGTCTCGCAGGGGAGGATGGCTACACCTTC.

The V and J genes are TRBV6-1 and TRBJ2-3; 9 bases align to TRBD2. The CDR3 consists of 14 residues. Germline assignment: CDR1 MNHNS and CDR2 SASEGT. V shed 7 bases, J shed 4 bases, and the junction held 6 bases outside the gene matches. CDR3 residues: CASISAGGADTQYF. As DNA, the CDR3 is TGTGCCAGCATATCGGCGGGAGGGGCAGATACGCAGTATTTT.

The V and J genes are TRBV2 and TRBJ1-4, with a weak D call TRBD1 (6 bases). Per germline, CDR1 SNHLY and CDR2 FYNNEI. Trimming took off 1 base at V and 8 bases at J, with 20 bases between the two ends. CDR3 size: 17 residues. The CDR3 DNA follows: TGTGCCAGCAGTGAAGGGCCGGACAGACGCCTAAGGGAAAAACTGTTTTTT. Protein: CASSEGPDRRLREKLFF.

V gene TRBV30 combines with J gene TRBJ2-3; D call uncertain. This CDR3 has 12 residues. Looked up from germline, CDR1 is GTSNPN and CDR2 is SVGIG (reference sequence). Between the trimmed V and J ends, which lost 2 bases and 7 bases, there was a span of 10 bases. The CDR3 region is CAWSRQSNTQYF. CDR3 in DNA: TGTGCCTGGAGTCGGCAGTCGAATACGCAGTATTTT.

Ten or more counts support this clonotype. V usage is TRBV2 and J usage is TRBJ2-5; a weak D match, TRBD2 (7 bases). Germline assignment: CDR1 SNHLY and CDR2 FYNNEI. V shed 4 bases and J shed 5 bases, with 14 bases lying between them. This CDR3 comprises 14 residues. The CDR3 DNA reads TGTGCCAGCAGTGTTTCCGGGGGGCGGGAGACCCAGTACTTC. It specifies CASSVSGGRETQYF.

There are a few counts of this clonotype. V usage is TRBV6-1 and J usage is TRBJ2-7; D remains unclear. This CDR3 comprises 14 residues. From germline, CDR1 is MNHNS and CDR2 SASEGT. Trimming shortened V by 8 bases and J by 4 bases, and 18 bases separated the two germline ends. The CDR3 DNA is TGTGCCAGCCTAGAGGTTTTTCCTCCGTACGAGCAGTACTTC. Translation gives CASLEVFPPYEQYF.

The sample holds many counts of this clonotype. The chain employs TRBV6-1 and TRBJ1-1; D unclear. Germline V CDR1 and CDR2: MNHNS, SASEGT. The ends were cut back, 8 bases at V and 8 bases at J, with 18 bases in the middle. The CDR3 covers 13 residues. CDR3 nucleotides: TGTGCCAGCCTGTCAGACGCAACTTCCGAAGCTTTCTTT. This translates into CASLSDATSEAFF.

This CDR3 reads CASSKQGAPGYTF. In DNA, the CDR3 is TGTGCCAGCAGCAAGCAGGGGGCGCCCGGCTACACCTTC. V gene TRBV27 combines with J gene TRBJ1-2; 8 bases line up with TRBD1. CDR3 length equals 13 residues. Germline-derived CDR1 and CDR2 are MNHEY and SMNVEV (reference sequence). The junction had 8 bases not matched to a gene; V was cut back by 6 bases and J by 8 bases.

J is TRBJ1-1 and V is TRBV28, with 7 bases aligning to TRBD1. V dropped 6 bases and J dropped 4; count of bases not matched to a gene: 11. Germline CDR1 and CDR2: MDHEN and SYDVKM. This CDR3 contains 15 residues. The CDR3 region is CASSPLSAGGTEAFF. The CDR3 bases are TGTGCCAGCAGCCCTCTGTCTGCAGGGGGCACTGAAGCTTTCTTT.

Remarks on this clonotype: An end of the junction differs from the germline gene, which may be a read error. The chain has TRBV7-2 and TRBJ2-5; D is perhaps TRBD2 (5 bases). Germline lookup yields CDR1 SGHTA and CDR2 FQGNSA. The CDR3 length is 16 residues. CDR3 protein: CASSLFSAKSQETQHF. CDR3 DNA: TGTGCCAGCAGTCTCTTTAGCGCTAAGTCTCAAGAGACCCAGCACTTC.

This clonotype has just one count. This chain uses TRBV7-3 with TRBJ2-3, with 16 positions matching TRBD2. V gave up 1 base and J gave up 5 bases; unmatched junction bases: 6. CDR3 length equals 18 residues. Germline values: CDR1 SGHTA, CDR2 FQGTGA. The CDR3 sequence is CASSLMGTSGRALDTQYF. CDR3 coding DNA: TGTGCCAGCAGCTTAATGGGGACTAGCGGGAGGGCCTTAGATACGCAGTATTTT.